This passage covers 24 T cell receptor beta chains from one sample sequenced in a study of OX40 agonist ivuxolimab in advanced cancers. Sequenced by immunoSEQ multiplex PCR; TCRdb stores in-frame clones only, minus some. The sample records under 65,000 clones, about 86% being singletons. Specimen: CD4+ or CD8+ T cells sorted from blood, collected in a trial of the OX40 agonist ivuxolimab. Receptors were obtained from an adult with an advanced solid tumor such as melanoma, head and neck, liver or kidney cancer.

This chain's CDR3 is CASSPGQPQAFQHF. CDR3 in DNA: TGTGCCAGCAGCCCCGGACAGCCCCAAGCGTTCCAGCATTTT. The chain is built from TRBV7-2 and TRBJ1-5; perhaps TRBD1 as D (6 bases). The CDR3 is 14 residues long. V dropped 5 bases and J dropped 12 bases, with 20 bases sitting between them. Germline V gene lookup returns CDR1 SGHTA and CDR2 FQGNSA.

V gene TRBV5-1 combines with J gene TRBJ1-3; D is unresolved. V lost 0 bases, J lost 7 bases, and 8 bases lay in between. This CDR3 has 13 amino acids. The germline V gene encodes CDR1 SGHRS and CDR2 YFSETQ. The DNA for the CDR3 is TGCGCCAGCAGCTTGGCCGAGGGTAACACCATATATTTT. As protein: CASSLAEGNTIYF.

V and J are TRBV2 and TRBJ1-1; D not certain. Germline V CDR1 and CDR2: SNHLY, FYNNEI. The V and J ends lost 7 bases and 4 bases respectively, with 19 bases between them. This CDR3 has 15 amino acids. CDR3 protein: CASNANVVYGTEAFF. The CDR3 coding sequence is TGTGCCAGCAATGCGAACGTGGTGTATGGCACTGAAGCTTTCTTT.

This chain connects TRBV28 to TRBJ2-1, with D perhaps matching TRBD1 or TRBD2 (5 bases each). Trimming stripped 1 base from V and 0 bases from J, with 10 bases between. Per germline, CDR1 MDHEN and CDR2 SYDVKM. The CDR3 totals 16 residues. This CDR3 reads CASSLSGPVSYNEQFF. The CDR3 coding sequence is TGTGCCAGCAGTTTATCGGGACCCGTCTCCTACAATGAGCAGTTCTTC.

The CDR3 is CASSVEGFSNQPQHF. The DNA of the CDR3 is TGTGCCAGCAGCGTAGAGGGTTTTTCCAATCAGCCCCAGCATTTT. This chain links TRBV9 with TRBJ1-5; D ambiguous. The CDR3 runs to 15 residues. Germline V lookup: CDR1 SGDLS, CDR2 YYNGEE. The V gene lost 0 bases and the J gene lost 3 bases, with 10 bases spanning the gap. The variable domain in full, with the rest retrieved from reference TRBV9 and TRBJ1-5, is DSGVTQTPKHLITATGQRVTLRCSPRSGDLSVYWYQQSLDQGLQFLIQYYNGEERAKGNILERFSAQQFPDLHSELNLSSLELGDSALYFCASSVEGFSNQPQHFGDGTRLSIL.

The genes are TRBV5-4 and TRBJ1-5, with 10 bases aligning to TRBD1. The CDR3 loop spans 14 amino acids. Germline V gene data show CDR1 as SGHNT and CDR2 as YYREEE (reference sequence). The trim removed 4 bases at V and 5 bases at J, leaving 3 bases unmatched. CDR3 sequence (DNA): TGTGCCAGCAGCCTGGGGACAGGGGATCAGCCCCAGCATTTT. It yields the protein CASSLGTGDQPQHF.

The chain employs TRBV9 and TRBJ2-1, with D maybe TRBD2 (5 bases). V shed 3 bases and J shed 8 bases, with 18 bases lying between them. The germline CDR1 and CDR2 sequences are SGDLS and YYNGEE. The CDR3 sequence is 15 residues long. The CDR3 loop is CASSALTGIADEQFF. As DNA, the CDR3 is TGTGCCAGCAGCGCATTAACCGGGATCGCGGATGAGCAGTTCTTC.

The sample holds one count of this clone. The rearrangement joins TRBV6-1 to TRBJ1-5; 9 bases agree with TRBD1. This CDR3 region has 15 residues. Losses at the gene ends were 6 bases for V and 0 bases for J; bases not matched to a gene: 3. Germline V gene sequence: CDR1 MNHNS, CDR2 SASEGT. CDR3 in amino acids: CASRGDRASNQPQHF. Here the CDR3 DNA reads TGTGCCAGCAGGGGGGACAGGGCTAGCAATCAGCCCCAGCATTTT.

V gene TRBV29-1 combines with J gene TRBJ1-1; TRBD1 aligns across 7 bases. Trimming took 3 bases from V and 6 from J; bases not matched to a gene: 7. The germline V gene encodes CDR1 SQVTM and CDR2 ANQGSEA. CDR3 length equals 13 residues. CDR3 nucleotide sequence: TGCAGCGTTGACCCCCAGGGGGGATCTGAAGCTTTCTTT. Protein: CSVDPQGGSEAFF.

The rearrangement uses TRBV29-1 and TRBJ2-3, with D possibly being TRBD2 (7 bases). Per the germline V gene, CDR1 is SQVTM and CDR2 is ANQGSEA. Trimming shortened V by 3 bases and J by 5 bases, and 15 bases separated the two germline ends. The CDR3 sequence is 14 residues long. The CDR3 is CSVEVRGGIDTQYF. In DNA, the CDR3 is TGCAGCGTTGAGGTCAGGGGAGGGATAGATACGCAGTATTTT.

The CDR3 bases are TGTGCCAGCAGCTTAGCAGGGGGCGCATACAATGAGCAGTTCTTC. This encodes CASSLAGGAYNEQFF. The chain carries TRBV11-3 and TRBJ2-1; 8 bases align to TRBD1. The V segment lost 1 base and the J segment 4 bases; nucleotides outside the gene matches: 3. Germline V lookup: CDR1 SGHNT, CDR2 YENEEA. The length of the CDR3 is 15 residues.

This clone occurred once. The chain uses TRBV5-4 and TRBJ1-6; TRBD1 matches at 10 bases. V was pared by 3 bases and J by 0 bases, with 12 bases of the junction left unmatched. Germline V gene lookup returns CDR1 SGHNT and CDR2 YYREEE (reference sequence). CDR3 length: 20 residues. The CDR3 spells CASSSGGQGILSSYNSPLHF. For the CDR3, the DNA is TGTGCCAGCAGCTCGGGGGGACAGGGGATCCTCAGCTCCTATAATTCACCCCTCCACTTT.

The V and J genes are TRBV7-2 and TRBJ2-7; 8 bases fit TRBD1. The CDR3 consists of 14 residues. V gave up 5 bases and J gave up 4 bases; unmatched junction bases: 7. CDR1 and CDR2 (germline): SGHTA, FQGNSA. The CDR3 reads CASSPRQGKYEQYF. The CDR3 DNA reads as TGTGCCAGCAGCCCCAGACAGGGGAAGTACGAGCAGTACTTC. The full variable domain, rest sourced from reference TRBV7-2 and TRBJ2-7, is GAGVSQSPSNKVTEKGKDVELRCDPISGHTALYWYRQSLGQGLEFLIYFQGNSAPDKSGLPSDRFSAERTGGSVSTLTIQRTQQEDSAVYLCASSPRQGKYEQYFGPGTRLTVT.

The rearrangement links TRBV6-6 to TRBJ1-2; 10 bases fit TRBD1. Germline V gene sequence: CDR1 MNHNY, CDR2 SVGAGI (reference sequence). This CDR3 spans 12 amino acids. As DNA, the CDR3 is TGTGGGGTGGGACAGGGGTCTATTAGCTACACCTTC. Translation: CGVGQGSISYTF.

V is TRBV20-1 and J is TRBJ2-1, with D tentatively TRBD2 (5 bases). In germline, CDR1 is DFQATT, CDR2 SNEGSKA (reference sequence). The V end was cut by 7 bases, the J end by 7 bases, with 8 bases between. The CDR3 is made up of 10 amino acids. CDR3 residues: CSEGGNEQFF. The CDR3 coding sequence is TGCAGTGAAGGCGGGAATGAGCAGTTCTTC.

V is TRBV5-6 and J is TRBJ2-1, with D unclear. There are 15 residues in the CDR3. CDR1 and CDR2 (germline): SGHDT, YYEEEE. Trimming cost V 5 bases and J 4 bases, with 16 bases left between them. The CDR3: CASSLGPAGYNEQFF. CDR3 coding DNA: TGTGCCAGCAGTTTAGGACCTGCAGGATACAATGAGCAGTTCTTC.

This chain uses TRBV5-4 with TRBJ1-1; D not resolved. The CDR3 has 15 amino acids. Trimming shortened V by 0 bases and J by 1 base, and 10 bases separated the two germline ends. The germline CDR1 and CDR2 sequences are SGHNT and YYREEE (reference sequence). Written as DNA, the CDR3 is TGTGCCAGCAGCTTGGCCAGAGGAGGGAACACTGAAGCTTTCTTT. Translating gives CASSLARGGNTEAFF.

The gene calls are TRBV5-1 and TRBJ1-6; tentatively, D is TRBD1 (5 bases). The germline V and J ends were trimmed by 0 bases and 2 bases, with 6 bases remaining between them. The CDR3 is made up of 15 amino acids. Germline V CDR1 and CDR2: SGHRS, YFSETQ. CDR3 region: CASSLVGAYNSPLHF. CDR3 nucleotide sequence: TGCGCCAGCAGCTTGGTGGGGGCCTATAATTCACCCCTCCACTTT.

CDR3 nucleotides: TGCGCCAGCAGCTCCGAATCAGGGACAAGTAATTCACCCCTCCACTTT. Its protein product is CASSSESGTSNSPLHF. This chain links TRBV5-1 with TRBJ1-6, with D perhaps matching TRBD1 (6 bases). There are 16 residues in the CDR3. Per germline, CDR1 SGHRS and CDR2 YFSETQ. Trimming stripped 3 bases from V and 6 bases from J, with 16 bases between.

CDR3 in amino acids: CASSLALWENTEAFF. The CDR3 nucleotides read TGTGCCAGCAGCTTGGCCCTTTGGGAGAACACTGAAGCTTTCTTT. V gene TRBV7-9 combines with J gene TRBJ1-1, with no clear D. The CDR3 has 15 residues. V lost 3 bases, J lost 1 base, and 12 bases lay in between. The V gene's germline CDR1 is SEHNR and CDR2 FQNEAQ (reference sequence).

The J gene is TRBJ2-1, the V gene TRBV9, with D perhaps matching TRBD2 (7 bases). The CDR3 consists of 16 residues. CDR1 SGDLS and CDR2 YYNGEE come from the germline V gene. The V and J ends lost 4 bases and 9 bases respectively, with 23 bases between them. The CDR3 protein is CASSPSGTSGFVEQFF. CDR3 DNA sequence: TGTGCCAGCAGCCCGAGCGGGACATCAGGATTCGTTGAGCAGTTCTTC.

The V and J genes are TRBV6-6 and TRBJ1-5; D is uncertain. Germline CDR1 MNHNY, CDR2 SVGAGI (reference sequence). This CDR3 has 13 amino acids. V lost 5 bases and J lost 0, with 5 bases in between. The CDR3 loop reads CASSTDSNQPQHF. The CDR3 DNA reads TGTGCCAGCAGTACAGATAGCAATCAGCCCCAGCATTTT.

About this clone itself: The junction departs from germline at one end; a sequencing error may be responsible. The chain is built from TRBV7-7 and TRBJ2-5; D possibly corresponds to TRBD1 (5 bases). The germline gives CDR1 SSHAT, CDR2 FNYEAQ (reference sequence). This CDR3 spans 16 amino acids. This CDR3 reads CASSLATAPPWETQYF. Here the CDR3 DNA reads TGTGCTAGCAGCTTGGCGACAGCCCCACCTTGGGAGACCCAGTACTTC.

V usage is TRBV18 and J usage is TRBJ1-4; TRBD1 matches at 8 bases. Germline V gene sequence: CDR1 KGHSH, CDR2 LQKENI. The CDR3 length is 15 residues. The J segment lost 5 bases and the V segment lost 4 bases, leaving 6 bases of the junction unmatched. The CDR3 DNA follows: TGTGCCAGCTCACTCTCAGGGGGCGAGAATGAAAAACTGTTTTTT. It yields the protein CASSLSGGENEKLFF.